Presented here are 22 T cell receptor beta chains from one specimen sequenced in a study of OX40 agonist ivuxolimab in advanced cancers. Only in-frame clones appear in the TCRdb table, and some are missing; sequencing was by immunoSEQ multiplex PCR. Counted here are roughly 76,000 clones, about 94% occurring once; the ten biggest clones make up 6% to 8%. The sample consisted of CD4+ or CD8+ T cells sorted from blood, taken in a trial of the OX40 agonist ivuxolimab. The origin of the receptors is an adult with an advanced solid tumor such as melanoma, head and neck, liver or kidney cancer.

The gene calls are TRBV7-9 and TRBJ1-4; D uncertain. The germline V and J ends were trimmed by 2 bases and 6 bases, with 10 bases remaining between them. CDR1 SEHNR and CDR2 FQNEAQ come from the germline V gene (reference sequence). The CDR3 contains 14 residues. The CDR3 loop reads CASSLQEADEKLFF. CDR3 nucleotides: TGTGCCAGCAGCTTACAAGAGGCGGATGAAAAACTGTTTTTT.

Here the CDR3 DNA reads TGCGCCAGCAGCACGATCGACAGGGGCACAGATACGCAGTATTTT. This codes for CASSTIDRGTDTQYF. The V call is TRBV4-1, the J call TRBJ2-3, with 7 bases identical to TRBD1. CDR3 length: 15 residues. The V gene's germline CDR1 is MGHRA and CDR2 YSYEKL. V was clipped by 5 bases and J by 1 base; unmatched bases: 6.

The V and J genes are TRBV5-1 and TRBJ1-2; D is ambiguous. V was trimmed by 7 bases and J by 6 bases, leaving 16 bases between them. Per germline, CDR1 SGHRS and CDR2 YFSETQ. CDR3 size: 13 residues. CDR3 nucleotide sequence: TGCGCCAGCCAAGACTGGGATTCGGATGGCTACACCTTC. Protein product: CASQDWDSDGYTF.

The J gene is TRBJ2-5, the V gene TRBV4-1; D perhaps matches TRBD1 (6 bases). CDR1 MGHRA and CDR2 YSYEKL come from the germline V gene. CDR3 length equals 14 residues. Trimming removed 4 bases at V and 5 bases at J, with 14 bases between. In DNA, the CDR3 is TGCGCCAGCAGCCCTGGACAGCCAGCGGAGACCCAGTACTTC. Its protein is CASSPGQPAETQYF.

This CDR3 is CASSSGEGTVYGYTF. For the CDR3, the DNA is TGTGCCAGCAGCTCTGGGGAAGGGACCGTCTATGGCTACACCTTC. This chain connects TRBV7-9 to TRBJ1-2; D perhaps matches TRBD1 (5 bases). The ends were cut back, 4 bases at V and 4 bases at J, with 16 bases in the middle. The CDR3 consists of 15 residues. The V gene's germline CDR1 is SEHNR and CDR2 FQNEAQ (reference sequence).

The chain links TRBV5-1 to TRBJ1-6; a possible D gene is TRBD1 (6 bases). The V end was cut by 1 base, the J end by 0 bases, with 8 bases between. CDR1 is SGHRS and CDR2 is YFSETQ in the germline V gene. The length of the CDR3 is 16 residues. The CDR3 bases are TGCGCCAGCAGCTTGACAGGGAGCTCCTATAATTCACCCCTCCACTTT. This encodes CASSLTGSSYNSPLHF.

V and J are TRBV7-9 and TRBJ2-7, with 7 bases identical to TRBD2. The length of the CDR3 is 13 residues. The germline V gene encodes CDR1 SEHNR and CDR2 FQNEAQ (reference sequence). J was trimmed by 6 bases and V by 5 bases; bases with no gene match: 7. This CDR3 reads CASSPPWEGEQYF. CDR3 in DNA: TGTGCCAGCAGCCCCCCTTGGGAGGGCGAGCAGTACTTC.

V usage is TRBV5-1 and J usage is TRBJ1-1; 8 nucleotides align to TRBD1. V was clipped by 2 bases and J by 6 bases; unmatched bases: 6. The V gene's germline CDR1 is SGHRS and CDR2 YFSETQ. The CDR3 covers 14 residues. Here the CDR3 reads CASSFLSTGAEAFF. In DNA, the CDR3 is TGCGCCAGCAGCTTTCTATCGACAGGGGCTGAAGCTTTCTTT.

The CDR3 coding sequence is TGTGCCAGCTCCGAGTTGCTTGGGGCAGATACGCAGTATTTT. Translation gives CASSELLGADTQYF. V and J are TRBV6-4 and TRBJ2-3; D gene ambiguous. The CDR3 spans 14 residues. Germline V gene data show CDR1 as MRHNA and CDR2 as SNTAGT. With 8 bases removed from V and 4 bases from J, the gap between germline ends came to 16 bases.

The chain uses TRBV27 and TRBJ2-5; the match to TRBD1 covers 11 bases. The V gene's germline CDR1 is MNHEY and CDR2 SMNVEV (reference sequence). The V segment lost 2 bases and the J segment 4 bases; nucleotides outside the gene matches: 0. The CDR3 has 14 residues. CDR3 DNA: TGTGCCAGCAGTTTAGGGACAGGGGGAGAGACCCAGTACTTC. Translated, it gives CASSLGTGGETQYF.

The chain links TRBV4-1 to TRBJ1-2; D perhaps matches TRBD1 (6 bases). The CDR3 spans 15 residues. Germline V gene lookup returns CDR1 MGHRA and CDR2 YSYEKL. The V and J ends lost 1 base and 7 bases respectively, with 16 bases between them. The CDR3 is CASSQVGGPRVGYTF. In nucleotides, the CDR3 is TGCGCCAGCAGCCAAGTGGGGGGGCCGAGAGTTGGCTACACCTTC.

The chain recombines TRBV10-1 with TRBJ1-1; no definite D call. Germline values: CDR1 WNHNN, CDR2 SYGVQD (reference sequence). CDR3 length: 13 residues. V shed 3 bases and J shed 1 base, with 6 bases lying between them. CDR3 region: CASSEAGNTEAFF. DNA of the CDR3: TGCGCCAGCAGTGAAGCCGGGAACACTGAAGCTTTCTTT.

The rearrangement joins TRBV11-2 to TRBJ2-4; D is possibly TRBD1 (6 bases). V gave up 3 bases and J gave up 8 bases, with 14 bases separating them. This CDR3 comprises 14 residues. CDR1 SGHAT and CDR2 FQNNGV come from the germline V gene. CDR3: CASSFRTAADIQYF. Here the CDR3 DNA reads TGTGCCAGCAGCTTTAGGACAGCGGCGGACATTCAGTACTTC.

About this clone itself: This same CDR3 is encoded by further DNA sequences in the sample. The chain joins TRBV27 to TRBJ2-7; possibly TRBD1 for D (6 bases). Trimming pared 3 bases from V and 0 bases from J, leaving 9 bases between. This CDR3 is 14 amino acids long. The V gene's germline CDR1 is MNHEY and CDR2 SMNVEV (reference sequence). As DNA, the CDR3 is TGTGCCAGCAGTTTTGTAGGGGGCTCCTACGAGCAGTACTTC. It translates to CASSFVGGSYEQYF.

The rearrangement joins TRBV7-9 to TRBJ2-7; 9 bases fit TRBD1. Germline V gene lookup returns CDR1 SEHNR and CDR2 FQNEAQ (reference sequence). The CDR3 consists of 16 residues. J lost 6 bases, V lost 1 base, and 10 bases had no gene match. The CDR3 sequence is CASSLDPGTGWSEQYF. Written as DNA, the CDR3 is TGTGCCAGCAGCTTAGATCCCGGGACAGGGTGGAGCGAGCAGTACTTC. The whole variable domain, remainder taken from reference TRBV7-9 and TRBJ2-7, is DTGVSQNPRHKITKRGQNVTFRCDPISEHNRLYWYRQTLGQGPEFLTYFQNEAQLEKSRLLSDRFSAERPKGSFSTLEIQRTEQGDSAMYLCASSLDPGTGWSEQYFGPGTRLTVT.

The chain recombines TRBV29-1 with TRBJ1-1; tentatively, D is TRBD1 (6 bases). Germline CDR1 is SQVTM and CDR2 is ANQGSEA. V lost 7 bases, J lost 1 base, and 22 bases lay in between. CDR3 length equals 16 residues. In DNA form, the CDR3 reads TGCAGCGCCGCAATGGGACGACGGGGGCGGAACACTGAAGCTTTCTTT. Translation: CSAAMGRRGRNTEAFF. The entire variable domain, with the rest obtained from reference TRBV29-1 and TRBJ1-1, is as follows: SAVISQKPSRDICQRGTSLTIQCQVDSQVTMMFWYRQQPGQSLTLIATANQGSEATYESGFVIDKFPISRPNLTFSTLTVSNMSPEDSSIYLCSAAMGRRGRNTEAFFGQGTRLTVV.

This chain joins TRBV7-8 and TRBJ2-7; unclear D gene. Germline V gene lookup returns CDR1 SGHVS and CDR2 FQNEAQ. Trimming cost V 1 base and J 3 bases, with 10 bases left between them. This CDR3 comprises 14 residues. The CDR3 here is CASSLVGRSYEQYF. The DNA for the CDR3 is TGTGCCAGCAGCTTAGTGGGCAGGAGCTACGAGCAGTACTTC.

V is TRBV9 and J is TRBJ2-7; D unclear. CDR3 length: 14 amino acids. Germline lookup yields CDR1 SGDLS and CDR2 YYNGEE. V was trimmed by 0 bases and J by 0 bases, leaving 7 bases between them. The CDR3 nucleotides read TGTGCCAGCAGCGTAGAAACCGCCTCCTACGAGCAGTACTTC. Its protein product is CASSVETASYEQYF.

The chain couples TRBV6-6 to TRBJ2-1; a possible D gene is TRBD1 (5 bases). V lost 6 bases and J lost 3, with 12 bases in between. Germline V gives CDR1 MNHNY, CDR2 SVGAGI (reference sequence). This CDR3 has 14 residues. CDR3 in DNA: TGTGCCAGCAGCCCCGAACAGGTCTACAATGAGCAGTTCTTC. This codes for CASSPEQVYNEQFF.

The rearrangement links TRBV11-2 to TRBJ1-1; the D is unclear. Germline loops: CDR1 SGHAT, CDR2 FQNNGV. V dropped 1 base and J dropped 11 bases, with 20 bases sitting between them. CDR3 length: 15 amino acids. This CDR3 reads CASSLVGFRQTEAFF. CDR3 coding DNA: TGTGCCAGCAGCTTAGTCGGGTTTAGGCAGACGGAGGCTTTCTTT. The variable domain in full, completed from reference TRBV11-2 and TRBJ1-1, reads EAGVAQSPRYKIIEKRQSVAFWCNPISGHATLYWYQQILGQGPKLLIQFQNNGVVDDSQLPKDRFSAERLKGVDSTLKIQPAKLEDSAVYLCASSLVGFRQTEAFFGQGTRLTVV.

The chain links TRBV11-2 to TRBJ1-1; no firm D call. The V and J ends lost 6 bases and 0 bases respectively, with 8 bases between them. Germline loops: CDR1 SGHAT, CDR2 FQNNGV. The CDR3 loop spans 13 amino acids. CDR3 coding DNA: TGTGCCAGCAGTTCTACAGTGAACACTGAAGCTTTCTTT. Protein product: CASSSTVNTEAFF.

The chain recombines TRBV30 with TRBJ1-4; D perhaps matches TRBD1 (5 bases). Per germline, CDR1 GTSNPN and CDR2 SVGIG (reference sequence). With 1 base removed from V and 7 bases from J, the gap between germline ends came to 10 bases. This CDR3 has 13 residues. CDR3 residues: CAWSEGLGEKLFF. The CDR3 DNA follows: TGTGCCTGGAGTGAGGGGCTCGGTGAAAAACTGTTTTTT.